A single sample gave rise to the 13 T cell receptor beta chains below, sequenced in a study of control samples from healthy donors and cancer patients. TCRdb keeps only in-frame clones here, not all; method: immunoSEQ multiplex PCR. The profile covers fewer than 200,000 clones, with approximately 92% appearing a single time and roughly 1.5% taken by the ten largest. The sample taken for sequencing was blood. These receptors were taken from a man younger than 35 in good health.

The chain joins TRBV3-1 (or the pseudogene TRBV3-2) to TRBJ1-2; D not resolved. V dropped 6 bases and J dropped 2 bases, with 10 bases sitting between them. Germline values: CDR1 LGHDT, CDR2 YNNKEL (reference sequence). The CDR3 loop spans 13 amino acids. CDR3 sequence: CASSMDGNYGYTF. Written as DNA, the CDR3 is TGTGCCAGCAGTATGGACGGGAACTATGGCTACACCTTC.

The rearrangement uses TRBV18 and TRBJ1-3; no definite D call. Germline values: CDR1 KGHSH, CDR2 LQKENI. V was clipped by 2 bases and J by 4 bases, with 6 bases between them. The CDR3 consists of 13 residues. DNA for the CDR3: TGTGCCAGCTCACCAGTGTCCGGAAACACCATATATTTT. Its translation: CASSPVSGNTIYF.

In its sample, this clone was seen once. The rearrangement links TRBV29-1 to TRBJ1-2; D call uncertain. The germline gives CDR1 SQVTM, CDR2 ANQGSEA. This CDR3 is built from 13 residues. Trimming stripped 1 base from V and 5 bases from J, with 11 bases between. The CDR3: CSVEGGLGYGYTF. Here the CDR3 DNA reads TGCAGCGTTGAAGGCGGCCTTGGATATGGCTACACCTTC.

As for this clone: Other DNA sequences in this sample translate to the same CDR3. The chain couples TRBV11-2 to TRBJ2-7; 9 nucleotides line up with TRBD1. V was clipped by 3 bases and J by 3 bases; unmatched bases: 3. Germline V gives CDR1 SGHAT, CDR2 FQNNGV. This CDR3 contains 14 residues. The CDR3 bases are TGTGCCAGCAGCTTCGGGACAGGGTTCTACGAGCAGTACTTC. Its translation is CASSFGTGFYEQYF.

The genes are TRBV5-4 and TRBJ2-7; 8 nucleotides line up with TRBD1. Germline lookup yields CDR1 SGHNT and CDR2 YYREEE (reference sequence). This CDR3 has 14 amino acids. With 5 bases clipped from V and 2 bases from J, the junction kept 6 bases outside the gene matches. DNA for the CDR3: TGTGCCAGCAGAACACAGGGGGACCCCTACGAGCAGTACTTC. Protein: CASRTQGDPYEQYF.

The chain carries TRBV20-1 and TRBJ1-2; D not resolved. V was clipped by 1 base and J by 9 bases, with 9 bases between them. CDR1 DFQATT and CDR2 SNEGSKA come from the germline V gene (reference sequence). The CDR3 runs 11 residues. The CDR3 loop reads CSARGADSYTF. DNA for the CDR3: TGCAGTGCTAGAGGGGCAGATAGCTACACCTTC.

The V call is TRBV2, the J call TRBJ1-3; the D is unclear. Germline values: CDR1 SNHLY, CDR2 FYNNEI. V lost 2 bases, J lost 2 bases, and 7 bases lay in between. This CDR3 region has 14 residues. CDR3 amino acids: CASSEQHAGNTIYF. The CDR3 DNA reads TGTGCCAGCAGTGAACAGCATGCTGGAAACACCATATATTTT.

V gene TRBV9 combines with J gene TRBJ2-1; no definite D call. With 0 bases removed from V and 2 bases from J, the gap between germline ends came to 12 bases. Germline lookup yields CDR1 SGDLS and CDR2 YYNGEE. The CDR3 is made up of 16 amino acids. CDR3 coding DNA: TGTGCCAGCAGCGTAGGCCCGGGTGGGACCTACAATGAGCAGTTCTTC. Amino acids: CASSVGPGGTYNEQFF.

The CDR3 nucleotides are TGTGCCAGCAGTTACGGGGGTAGAGAAAGCACCGGGGAGCTGTTTTTT. Translated: CASSYGGRESTGELFF. The chain couples TRBV3-1 (or the pseudogene TRBV3-2) to TRBJ2-2, with D maybe TRBD2 (6 bases). CDR3 size: 16 residues. Trimming removed 6 bases from V and 4 bases from J, with 18 bases in between. Germline CDR1 reads LGHDT; CDR2 reads YNNKEL (reference sequence).

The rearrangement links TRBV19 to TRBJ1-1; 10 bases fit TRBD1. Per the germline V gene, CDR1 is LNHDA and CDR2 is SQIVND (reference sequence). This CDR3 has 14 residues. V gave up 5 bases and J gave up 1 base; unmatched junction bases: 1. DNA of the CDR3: TGTGCCAGTAGTTGGGACAGGGGGAACACTGAAGCTTTCTTT. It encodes CASSWDRGNTEAFF.

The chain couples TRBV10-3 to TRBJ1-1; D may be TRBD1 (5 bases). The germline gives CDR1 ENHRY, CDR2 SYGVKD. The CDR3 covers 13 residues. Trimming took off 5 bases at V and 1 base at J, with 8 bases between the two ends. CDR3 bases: TGTGCCATCAGTTCGGGACCGAACACTGAAGCTTTCTTT. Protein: CAISSGPNTEAFF.

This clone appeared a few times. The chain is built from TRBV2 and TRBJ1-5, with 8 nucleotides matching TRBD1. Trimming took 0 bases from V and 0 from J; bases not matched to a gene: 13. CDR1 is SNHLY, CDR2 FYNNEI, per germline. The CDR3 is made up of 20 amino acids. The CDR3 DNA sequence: TGTGCCAGCAGTGAAGCGCTTTCACAGGGGGTACTTTATAGCAATCAGCCCCAGCATTTT. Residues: CASSEALSQGVLYSNQPQHF.

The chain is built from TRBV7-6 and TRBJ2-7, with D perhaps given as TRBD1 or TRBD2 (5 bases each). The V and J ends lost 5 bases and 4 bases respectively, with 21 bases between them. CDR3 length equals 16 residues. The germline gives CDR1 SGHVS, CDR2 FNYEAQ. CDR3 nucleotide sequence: TGTGCCAGCAGCAGATCTTCCGGGACCCCCAGTTACGAGCAGTACTTC. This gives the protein CASSRSSGTPSYEQYF.